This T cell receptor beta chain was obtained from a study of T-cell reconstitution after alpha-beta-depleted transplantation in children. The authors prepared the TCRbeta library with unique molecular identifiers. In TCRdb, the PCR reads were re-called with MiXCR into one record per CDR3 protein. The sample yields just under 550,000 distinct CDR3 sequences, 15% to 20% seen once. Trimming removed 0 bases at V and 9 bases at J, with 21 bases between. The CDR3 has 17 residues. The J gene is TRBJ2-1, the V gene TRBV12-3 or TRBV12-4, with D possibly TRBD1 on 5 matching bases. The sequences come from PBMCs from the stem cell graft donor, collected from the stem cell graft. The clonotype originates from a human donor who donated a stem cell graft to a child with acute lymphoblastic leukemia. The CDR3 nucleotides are TGTGCCAGCAGTTTAGCTGGCCAATCCGCGTCAACAGGTGAGCAGTTCTTC. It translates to CASSLAGQSASTGEQFF.